Below, 15 T cell receptor beta chains from the same sample are listed, as sequenced in a study of spatial heterogeneity in lung cancer. Described time point: sample taken at primary tumor resection. The authors sequenced whole RNA from tumor, nontumor lung or frozen PBMC without sorting. TCRdb reanalysed the 5' RACE reads using MiXCR and keeps one entry per CDR3 protein. Counted here are about 2,000 distinct CDR3 sequences, roughly a sixth occurring once; the ten biggest clones make up roughly 40%. Material: PBMCs, obtained at surgery. The receptors here all came from a male donor with early-stage non-small cell lung cancer.

In its sample, this clonotype was seen many times. This chain connects TRBV23-1 to TRBJ2-3, with D possibly TRBD2 on 5 matching bases. Being an ORF, TRBV23-1 has a function that is uncertain. Trimming removed 4 bases at V and 0 bases at J, with 14 bases between. This CDR3 is built from 16 residues. The CDR3 nucleotides are TGCGCCAGCAGTCCCACCGGGATTCCTAGCACAGATACGCAGTATTTT. Translation: CASSPTGIPSTDTQYF.

This clonotype occurred many times. The rearrangement uses TRBV7-9 and TRBJ1-1, with 8 bases aligning to TRBD1. Per germline, CDR1 SEHNR and CDR2 FQNEAQ (reference sequence). There are 17 residues in the CDR3. Losses at the gene ends were 3 bases for V and 0 bases for J; bases not matched to a gene: 9. The CDR3 DNA sequence: TGTGCCAGCAGCTTCCCACCGACAGGGGATATGAACACTGAAGCTTTCTTT. Translated: CASSFPPTGDMNTEAFF.

This clonotype has only one observation. V gene TRBV5-6 combines with J gene TRBJ2-2; 12 nucleotides match TRBD2. The CDR3 extends over 15 amino acids. The germline V gene encodes CDR1 SGHDT and CDR2 YYEEEE. V shed 10 bases, J shed 4 bases, and the junction held 8 bases outside the gene matches. The DNA for the CDR3 is TGTGCCGGTTTGACTAGCGGGGGACCCACCGGGGAGCTGTTTTTT. This translates into CAGLTSGGPTGELFF.

This clonotype ranks as medium-sized. CDR3 nucleotides: TGTGCCAGCCGCTCGGCGGGAGGGTCGTACGAGCAGTACTTC. It codes for CASRSAGGSYEQYF. The chain couples TRBV7-9 to TRBJ2-7, with TRBD2 matching 9 bases. This CDR3 comprises 14 residues. Germline V gene lookup returns CDR1 SEHNR and CDR2 FQNEAQ (reference sequence). Germline trimming cut 8 bases from V and 4 bases from J; bases unmatched to any gene: 9.

In its sample, this clonotype ranks as medium-sized. The V call is TRBV3-1, the J call TRBJ2-5, with TRBD2 identical over 10 bases. The trim removed 4 bases at V and 9 bases at J, leaving 14 bases unmatched. The CDR3 runs to 16 residues. Looked up from germline, CDR1 is LGHDT and CDR2 is YNNKEL (reference sequence). CDR3 sequence: CASSLLGLATGGAQYF. CDR3 DNA sequence: TGTGCCAGCAGCCTTCTGGGACTAGCGACCGGAGGGGCCCAGTACTTC.

The table lists this clonotype with many counts. The chain carries TRBV6-5 and TRBJ2-3, with D unclear. The V and J ends lost 5 bases and 2 bases respectively, with 17 bases between them. This CDR3 comprises 16 residues. Germline-derived CDR1 and CDR2 are MNHEY and SVGAGI. In nucleotides, the CDR3 is TGTGCCAGCAGTCTGGTCGGAAGGGCCCCCACAGATACGCAGTATTTT. It translates to CASSLVGRAPTDTQYF.

This rearrangement joins TRBV7-9 to TRBJ2-6; D not certain. Trimming left V 3 bases short and J 6 bases short, with 6 bases between. Germline V CDR1 and CDR2: SEHNR, FQNEAQ (reference sequence). CDR3 size: 13 residues. CDR3 DNA sequence: TGTGCCAGCAGCTTGGTCTCGGCCAACGTCCTGACTTTC. This translates into CASSLVSANVLTF.

The chain employs TRBV29-1 and TRBJ1-1; D uncertain. The V and J ends lost 0 bases and 7 bases respectively, with 6 bases between them. The CDR3 contains 11 residues. CDR1 and CDR2 from the germline V gene are SQVTM and ANQGSEA. CDR3 nucleotide sequence: TGCAGCGTTGAAGATGCGGTTGAAGCTTTCTTT. This codes for CSVEDAVEAFF.

This clonotype was picked up many times. The CDR3 is CASSPRPRVTSTDTQYF. The CDR3, as DNA: TGTGCCAGTAGTCCCAGACCCAGGGTTACTAGCACAGATACGCAGTATTTT. The V and J genes are TRBV19 and TRBJ2-3; TRBD1 is a possible D gene (5 bases). CDR1 is LNHDA, CDR2 SQIVND, per germline (reference sequence). The CDR3 is 17 amino acids. Trimming shortened V by 5 bases and J by 0 bases, and 18 bases separated the two germline ends.

The chain employs TRBV5-6 and TRBJ2-5, with TRBD1 matching 8 bases. The CDR3 contains 15 residues. J was trimmed by 3 bases and V by 0 bases; bases with no gene match: 4. Germline CDR1 reads SGHDT; CDR2 reads YYEEEE. The CDR3 spells CASSLARTGKETQYF. In nucleotides, the CDR3 is TGTGCCAGCAGCTTGGCCCGGACAGGGAAAGAGACCCAGTACTTC.

This rearrangement joins TRBV2 to TRBJ2-5; D call uncertain. Trimming removed 0 bases from V and 4 bases from J, with 21 bases in between. The CDR3 runs 18 residues. Germline loops: CDR1 SNHLY, CDR2 FYNNEI. The CDR3 region is CASSEALIPFWSRETQYF. For the CDR3, the DNA is TGTGCCAGCAGTGAAGCGCTAATACCCTTCTGGTCACGAGAGACCCAGTACTTC.

By sample fraction, this clonotype is medium-sized. The gene calls are TRBV5-6 and TRBJ2-7; the D gene could be TRBD1 or TRBD2 (6 bases each). The germline CDR1 and CDR2 sequences are SGHDT and YYEEEE. The CDR3 contains 15 residues. V shed 3 bases and J shed 2 bases, with 15 bases lying between them. CDR3 sequence reads: CASSWGAAGTYEQYF. CDR3 nucleotides: TGTGCCAGCAGCTGGGGGGCTGCGGGAACCTACGAGCAGTACTTC. The whole variable domain, remainder taken from reference TRBV5-6 and TRBJ2-7, is DAGVTQSPTHLIKTRGQQVTLRCSPKSGHDTVSWYQQALGQGPQFIFQYYEEEERQRGNFPDRFSGHQFPNYSSELNVNALLLGDSALYLCASSWGAAGTYEQYFGPGTRLTVT.

In its sample, this clonotype is medium-sized (0.01 to 0.1%). The V and J genes are TRBV28 and TRBJ2-5, with D perhaps assigned TRBD1 or TRBD2 (5 bases each). The CDR3 is made up of 16 amino acids. CDR1 and CDR2 (germline): MDHEN, SYDVKM. Trimming took 3 bases from V and 1 from J, leaving 15 bases between them. CDR3: CASSLRVGLFQETQYF. In nucleotides, the CDR3 is TGTGCCAGCAGTTTGAGGGTGGGGCTGTTCCAAGAGACCCAGTACTTC.

This clonotype counts as medium-sized (0.01 to 0.1%). The chain is built from TRBV27 and TRBJ2-2; no reliable D call. The CDR3 sequence is 14 residues long. V was cut by 6 bases and J by 2 bases, with 10 bases left in between. CDR1 and CDR2 from the germline V gene are MNHEY and SMNVEV (reference sequence). The CDR3 protein is CASSLWANTGELFF. DNA of the CDR3: TGTGCCAGCAGCCTGTGGGCAAACACCGGGGAGCTGTTTTTT.

By share, this clonotype counts as medium-sized (0.01 to 0.1%). The genes are TRBV28 and TRBJ1-5, with D possibly being TRBD1 (5 bases). Trimming took 7 bases from V and 3 from J, leaving 10 bases between them. The germline gives CDR1 MDHEN, CDR2 SYDVKM. This CDR3 comprises 13 residues. The CDR3 nucleotides read TGTGCCAGCACCGACAGTCCCAATCAGCCCCAGCATTTT. The encoded protein is CASTDSPNQPQHF. Looking up the rest from reference TRBV28 and TRBJ1-5 gives the full variable domain: DVKVTQSSRYLVKRTGEKVFLECVQDMDHENMFWYRQDPGLGLRLIYFSYDVKMKEKGDIPEGYSVSREKKERFSLILESASTNQTSMYLCASTDSPNQPQHFGDGTRLSIL.